This entry lists 30 T cell receptor beta chains sequenced from one sample in a study of shared clonotypes between healthy human individuals. Sequencing was performed with immunoSEQ multiplex PCR; in TCRdb, only in-frame clones are kept and a portion is missing. This sample carries millions of clones, 85% to 95% of them seen once, and the ten largest clones take 0.1% to 0.15%. What was sequenced was naive CD4+ T cells sorted from blood. The subset is: CD45RA+ positively selected. Every receptor here comes from a man younger than 30 in good health.

The gene calls are TRBV6-4 and TRBJ2-7; 10 bases fit TRBD2. With 5 bases clipped from V and 6 bases from J, the junction kept 7 bases outside the gene matches. Per the germline V gene, CDR1 is MRHNA and CDR2 is SNTAGT. This CDR3 contains 14 residues. The CDR3 coding sequence is TGTGCCAGCAGTTCGACAGGGACTAGCGTCGAGCAGTACTTC. The encoded protein is CASSSTGTSVEQYF.

This rearrangement joins TRBV2 to TRBJ1-5; weak D call: TRBD1 (6 bases). Trimming left V 9 bases short and J 6 bases short, with 18 bases between. CDR1 and CDR2 (germline): SNHLY, FYNNEI. The CDR3 loop spans 14 amino acids. The DNA for the CDR3 is TGTGCCAGAGGGGGACCGCCGTTTGGTCAGCCCCAGCATTTT. Protein: CARGGPPFGQPQHF.

The V and J genes are TRBV19 and TRBJ1-2, with 7 bases aligning to TRBD1. V was clipped by 6 bases and J by 7 bases; unmatched bases: 8. The length of the CDR3 is 13 residues. Germline CDR1 is LNHDA and CDR2 is SQIVND (reference sequence). As DNA, the CDR3 is TGTGCCAGTAGCCTAACAGGGGATACTGGCTACACCTTC. Translating gives CASSLTGDTGYTF.

Concerning this clone: The germline gene is not matched at one end of the junction; a read error may be the cause. Distinct nucleotide sequences in the sample also encode this CDR3. The V call is TRBV7-9, the J call TRBJ1-1; no clear D gene. This CDR3 is built from 14 residues. CDR1 is SEHNR, CDR2 FQNEAQ, per germline (reference sequence). The CDR3 nucleotides read TGTGCCAGCAGCTTATGGGAGGCTAACACTGAAGCCTTCTTT. It specifies CASSLWEANTEAFF.

Of note for this clone: Other DNA sequences within the sample encode an identical CDR3. The chain uses TRBV30 and TRBJ2-5; weak D call: TRBD1 (6 bases). This CDR3 contains 11 residues. Trimming cost V 5 bases and J 5 bases, with 9 bases left between them. Germline V gene data show CDR1 as GTSNPN and CDR2 as SVGIG (reference sequence). The CDR3 here is CAWSQGETQYF. Written as DNA, the CDR3 is TGTGCCTGGTCCCAGGGGGAGACCCAGTACTTC.

V gene TRBV5-1 combines with J gene TRBJ2-1; 7 bases are a match to TRBD1. Trimming took 2 bases from V and 6 from J; bases not matched to a gene: 5. The V gene's germline CDR1 is SGHRS and CDR2 YFSETQ. The CDR3 is 14 residues long. The CDR3, as DNA: TGCGCCAGCAGCTTCAGGGGGACCCTCAATGAGCAGTTCTTC. Translating it yields CASSFRGTLNEQFF.

The chain is built from TRBV5-4 and TRBJ2-3, with 12 bases lining up with TRBD2. From germline, CDR1 is SGHNT and CDR2 YYREEE (reference sequence). The CDR3 sequence is 17 residues long. Trimming took 4 bases from V and 3 from J; bases not matched to a gene: 9. In DNA, the CDR3 is TGTGCCAGCAGCGAACCGGGACTAGCGGGCTTTACAGATACGCAGTATTTT. Its protein is CASSEPGLAGFTDTQYF.

A note on this clone: This may be a read error, as it is one base from a much larger clone. This rearrangement joins TRBV5-1 to TRBJ2-5; 9 bases fit TRBD1. V shed 0 bases, J shed 2 bases, and the junction held 2 bases outside the gene matches. The CDR3 totals 15 residues. Germline loops: CDR1 SGHRS, CDR2 YFSETQ. The CDR3, as DNA: TGCGCCAGCAGCTTGGGGGACAGGGAACAAGAGACCCAGTACTTC. It yields the protein CASSLGDREQETQYF.

V gene TRBV10-3 combines with J gene TRBJ2-5; 8 nucleotides match TRBD2. The ends lost 9 bases at V and 3 bases at J; junction bases unmatched: 6. Germline CDR1 and CDR2: ENHRY and SYGVKD. This CDR3 comprises 13 residues. CDR3 amino acids: CAMSSGGKETQYF. The DNA of the CDR3 is TGTGCCATGTCCAGCGGGGGAAAAGAGACCCAGTACTTC.

The chain recombines TRBV10-1 with TRBJ1-6, with 8 bases matching TRBD1. Germline CDR1 is WNHNN and CDR2 is SYGVQD (reference sequence). J lost 12 bases, V lost 6 bases, and 7 bases had no gene match. The CDR3 totals 13 residues. The CDR3 loop reads CASSYDRGGPLHF. In DNA, the CDR3 is TGCGCCAGCAGCTATGACAGGGGAGGACCCCTCCACTTT.

The chain recombines TRBV5-6 with TRBJ1-5; D is undetermined. This CDR3 has 12 amino acids. Trimming removed 1 base from V and 4 bases from J, with 3 bases in between. Germline V lookup: CDR1 SGHDT, CDR2 YYEEEE. The CDR3 DNA sequence: TGTGCCAGCAGCTTGACGAATCAGCCCCAGCATTTT. Translation: CASSLTNQPQHF. Drawing the rest from reference TRBV5-6 and TRBJ1-5, the complete variable domain is DAGVTQSPTHLIKTRGQQVTLRCSPKSGHDTVSWYQQALGQGPQFIFQYYEEEERQRGNFPDRFSGHQFPNYSSELNVNALLLGDSALYLCASSLTNQPQHFGDGTRLSIL.

CDR3: CASSSPRLALHEQYF. The CDR3 coding sequence is TGTGCCAGCAGCTCCCCGAGACTAGCTCTGCACGAGCAGTACTTC. J is TRBJ2-7 and V is TRBV11-2; 7 nucleotides match TRBD2. Germline lookup yields CDR1 SGHAT and CDR2 FQNNGV. This CDR3 comprises 15 residues. Trimming at V came to 4 bases and at J to 5 bases, leaving 11 bases not matched to a gene.

The V call is TRBV19, the J call TRBJ1-1, with TRBD1 as a possible D gene (5 bases). The germline CDR1 and CDR2 sequences are LNHDA and SQIVND (reference sequence). Trimming cost V 4 bases and J 5 bases, with 14 bases left between them. This CDR3 spans 14 amino acids. CDR3 in DNA: TGTGCCAGTAGTAGGGCTCCAGGGAGAACTGAAGCTTTCTTT. Amino acids: CASSRAPGRTEAFF.

This clone was recorded a few times. V usage is TRBV18 and J usage is TRBJ1-5; weak D call: TRBD1 (5 bases). V dropped 4 bases and J dropped 7 bases, with 11 bases sitting between them. This CDR3 comprises 13 residues. CDR1 KGHSH and CDR2 LQKENI come from the germline V gene. The DNA of the CDR3 is TGTGCCAGCTCACGGGACCTAGAGCAGCCCCAGCATTTT. Protein product: CASSRDLEQPQHF.

V gene TRBV5-4 combines with J gene TRBJ1-1, with 7 bases matching TRBD1. This CDR3 region has 15 residues. Germline values: CDR1 SGHNT, CDR2 YYREEE (reference sequence). Germline trimming cut 3 bases from V and 10 bases from J; bases unmatched to any gene: 15. Here the CDR3 reads CASSSGTALPSSAFF. Here the CDR3 DNA reads TGTGCCAGCAGCTCCGGGACAGCGTTGCCCAGTTCAGCTTTCTTT.

A word on this clone: This CDR3 is also generated by other DNA sequences in the sample. The rearrangement links TRBV5-1 to TRBJ2-3; TRBD1 agrees at 9 bases. Germline lookup yields CDR1 SGHRS and CDR2 YFSETQ. The J segment lost 4 bases and the V segment lost 1 base, leaving 4 bases of the junction unmatched. CDR3 length: 15 amino acids. This CDR3 reads CASSLTGGSADTQYF. CDR3 nucleotide sequence: TGCGCCAGCAGCTTGACAGGGGGCAGCGCAGATACGCAGTATTTT.

The V gene is TRBV7-9, the J gene TRBJ2-1, with 9 bases fitting TRBD2. Germline CDR1 reads SEHNR; CDR2 reads FQNEAQ (reference sequence). CDR3 length equals 15 residues. Trimming took 8 bases from V and 10 from J; bases not matched to a gene: 15. CDR3 region: CASASLGLALGEQFF. DNA of the CDR3: TGTGCCAGCGCCTCTCTGGGACTAGCCTTAGGGGAGCAGTTCTTC.

This clone appeared a single time. The chain uses TRBV30 and TRBJ1-1, with no clear D. Trimming left V 3 bases short and J 3 bases short, with 11 bases between. CDR3 length equals 13 residues. CDR1 and CDR2 from the germline V gene are GTSNPN and SVGIG (reference sequence). The CDR3 sequence is CAWSLRADTEAFF. The CDR3, as DNA: TGTGCCTGGAGCTTGAGGGCCGACACTGAAGCTTTCTTT.

This clone was picked up a small number of times. The chain carries TRBV2 and TRBJ1-1; D ambiguous. The CDR3 runs 12 residues. V gave up 6 bases and J gave up 8 bases, with 13 bases separating them. The germline gives CDR1 SNHLY, CDR2 FYNNEI. CDR3 region: CASSLTRTEAFF. The CDR3 DNA follows: TGTGCCAGCAGCCTAACTCGCACAGAAGCTTTCTTT.

Note on this clone: The identical CDR3 is also encoded by other nucleotide sequences in the sample. The rearrangement links TRBV20-1 to TRBJ2-5, with D uncertain. Germline CDR1 reads DFQATT; CDR2 reads SNEGSKA (reference sequence). CDR3 size: 10 residues. V lost 5 bases and J 5 bases, leaving 6 bases between the germline ends. This CDR3 reads CSAGRETQYF. The CDR3 bases are TGCAGTGCTGGCCGGGAGACCCAGTACTTC.

Regarding this clone: Other DNA sequences in this sample translate to the same CDR3. The chain links TRBV2 to TRBJ2-7; no clear D. CDR1 is SNHLY and CDR2 is FYNNEI in the germline V gene. This CDR3 has 11 amino acids. The V gene lost 4 bases and the J gene lost 4 bases, with 5 bases spanning the gap. CDR3 in amino acids: CASSGEYEQYF. In DNA, the CDR3 is TGTGCCAGCAGTGGAGAGTACGAGCAGTACTTC.

This rearrangement joins TRBV7-2 to TRBJ2-2; 9 nucleotides line up with TRBD2. The CDR3 sequence is 15 residues long. J lost 4 bases, V lost 2 bases, and 2 bases had no gene match. Germline V gene data show CDR1 as SGHTA and CDR2 as FQGNSA. DNA for the CDR3: TGTGCCAGCAGCTTAAGTAGCGGGAGCACCGGGGAGCTGTTTTTT. Encoded protein: CASSLSSGSTGELFF.

This clone came up once. The chain links TRBV5-4 to TRBJ2-1, with a tentative D call TRBD2 (7 bases). V was pared by 0 bases and J by 2 bases, with 12 bases between. CDR1 SGHNT and CDR2 YYREEE come from the germline V gene (reference sequence). The CDR3 has 16 amino acids. CDR3 sequence: CASSLEAGAAYNEQFF. In nucleotides, the CDR3 is TGTGCCAGCAGCTTGGAGGCGGGGGCAGCCTACAATGAGCAGTTCTTC. Drawing the rest from reference TRBV5-4 and TRBJ2-1, the complete variable domain is ETGVTQSPTHLIKTRGQQVTLRCSSQSGHNTVSWYQQALGQGPQFIFQYYREEENGRGNFPPRFSGLQFPNYSSELNVNALELDDSALYLCASSLEAGAAYNEQFFGPGTRLTVL.

The genes are TRBV25-1 and TRBJ1-1; the match to TRBD1 covers 8 bases. The germline CDR1 and CDR2 sequences are MGHDK and SYGVNS. V lost 6 bases to trimming and J lost 4 bases; unmatched junction nucleotides: 10. The CDR3 is made up of 15 amino acids. As DNA, the CDR3 is TGTGCCAGCAGGCAGACAGGGGTGGAGGGCACTGAAGCTTTCTTT. Protein product: CASRQTGVEGTEAFF.

This chain links TRBV9 with TRBJ2-2, with 8 bases identical to TRBD1. V lost 0 bases to trimming and J lost 4 bases; unmatched junction nucleotides: 2. CDR1 SGDLS and CDR2 YYNGEE come from the germline V gene. The CDR3 has 15 residues. The DNA for the CDR3 is TGTGCCAGCAGCGTAGCGGACAGGGCCACCGGGGAGCTGTTTTTT. Residues: CASSVADRATGELFF.

V and J are TRBV7-3 and TRBJ2-5, with 7 bases fitting TRBD2. Trimming removed 5 bases from V and 5 bases from J; junction bases left unmatched: 5. CDR3 length equals 13 residues. Germline CDR1 reads SGHTA; CDR2 reads FQGTGA. The CDR3: CASSPQGGETQYF. Here the CDR3 DNA reads TGTGCCAGCAGCCCGCAGGGAGGGGAGACCCAGTACTTC.

On this clone itself: The sample has other DNA sequences that encode this CDR3 too. CDR3 sequence: CAISESREQYF. For the CDR3, the DNA is TGTGCCATCAGTGAGTCGAGGGAGCAGTACTTC. The chain links TRBV10-3 to TRBJ2-7; no clear D gene. The germline V and J ends were trimmed by 0 bases and 7 bases, with 4 bases remaining between them. CDR3 length equals 11 residues. The V gene's germline CDR1 is ENHRY and CDR2 SYGVKD.

This clone was observed a few times. The rearrangement links TRBV9 to TRBJ1-4; TRBD1 matches at 7 bases. The CDR3 consists of 16 residues. The junction had 12 bases not matched to a gene; V was cut back by 4 bases and J by 6 bases. From germline, CDR1 is SGDLS and CDR2 YYNGEE. CDR3: CASSRGTDQLDEKLFF. CDR3 nucleotide sequence: TGTGCCAGCAGCCGTGGGACAGACCAACTAGATGAAAAACTGTTTTTT.

V gene TRBV5-8 combines with J gene TRBJ2-5; D is unclear. Trimming pared 4 bases from V and 0 bases from J, leaving 13 bases between. The CDR3 covers 15 residues. Germline V gives CDR1 SGHTS, CDR2 YDEGEE. CDR3 sequence reads: CASSRSIQYQETQYF. Written as DNA, the CDR3 is TGTGCCAGCAGCCGTAGCATCCAGTACCAAGAGACCCAGTACTTC.

The rearrangement links TRBV29-1 to TRBJ1-5; possible D gene TRBD1, 5 bases. The CDR3 is 13 amino acids. Germline assignment: CDR1 SQVTM and CDR2 ANQGSEA. Trimming stripped 4 bases from V and 3 bases from J, with 10 bases between. DNA of the CDR3: TGCAGCGTTGTAGCAGGGCCCAATCAGCCCCAGCATTTT. It translates to CSVVAGPNQPQHF.